This T cell receptor (beta chain) comes out of a study of vaccination effects on CD4 cells after COVID-19. ViraFEST assay sequencing came after antigen-specific CD4+ T cells were expanded with viral peptide pools. Between days 10 and 11 of culture, CD4+ T cells were separated out. Two-dose vaccination with either BNT162b2 or mRNA-1273 was given to the participants. Among the vaccine recipients, none had a prior SARS-CoV-2 infection, and nucleocapsid antibodies were negative. General study points: Of the vaccine-induced clones from healthy vaccinees, merely 1 of 255 recognized common cold coronaviruses as well. Clones that were induced by infection or by vaccine showed marked contraction late after vaccination.

After removal of 7 bases from V and 8 bases from J, the junction contained 16 bases not matched to a gene. CDR1 and CDR2 (germline): LNHDA, SQIVND (reference sequence). CDR3 length equals 16 residues. Generated by immunoSEQ multiplex PCR, the TCRdb table keeps only in-frame clones and is missing some. Of tens of thousands of clones in the sample, 60% to 75% are singletons; the top ten hold about 10%. About this clone: Its antigen remains unidentified.

The starting material was CD4+ T cells from PBMCs cultured with HCoV-NL63 spike peptides, obtained after COVID-19 vaccination. The chain employs TRBV19 and TRBJ2-3, with TRBD2 identical over 9 bases. This TCR derives from a human donor who received a COVID-19 vaccine. The CDR3 region is CASTGGASGNRGTQYF. The DNA of the CDR3 is TGTGCCAGTACCGGAGGGGCTAGCGGGAATCGAGGTACGCAGTATTTT.